Listed below are T cell receptor beta chains from one sample, sequenced in a study of low-dose radiotherapy and immunotherapy resistance in tumors. TCRdb processed the reads anew with MiXCR; each CDR3 protein has one entry. The table has tens of thousands of distinct CDR3 sequences, less than 20% seen once. Specimen: PBMCs, collected after low-dose radiotherapy plus immunotherapy. All receptors come from a male donor with prostate cancer. The CDR3 runs from the conserved cysteine through the conserved F or W. A D gene is named only where the DNA matches it firmly. Size is stated for part of the rows, as once, few or many counts, or as a class when the clone is expanded.

j_call | v_call | clone_size | d_call | cdr3_nt | cdr3_aa
TRBJ2-1 | TRBV19 | many | TRBD2 | TGTGCCAGTAGTTCCCCAGGTAGCGGGGCCCCAAGGGAGCAGTTCTTC | CASSSPGSGAPREQFF
TRBJ2-7 | TRBV7-9 | many | TRBD1 | TGTGCCAGCAGCTTAGCCGGGACAGGGGTTAGCGAGCAGTACTTC | CASSLAGTGVSEQYF
TRBJ2-1 | TRBV4-3 | many | . | TGCGCCAGCAGCCAAGATAGGATGAAAGCTTACAATGAGCAGTTCTTC | CASSQDRMKAYNEQFF
TRBJ2-2 | TRBV12-3/TRBV12-4 | many | . | TGTGCCAGCAGTTTAGAGGGACACCTAGGTGGGGAGCTGTTTTTT | CASSLEGHLGGELFF
TRBJ2-7 | TRBV12-3/TRBV12-4 | many | . | TGTGCCAGCAGTTTGGCCGGTCTGGAGCAGTACTTC | CASSLAGLEQYF
TRBJ2-1 | TRBV7-9 | . | TRBD2 | TGTGCCAGCAGCTTAGTTTTCCACGTCCGACTAGCGGAGAGCTACAATGAGCAGTTCTTC | CASSLVFHVRLAESYNEQFF
TRBJ1-1 | TRBV30 | . | . | TGTGCCTGGAGCGGGGGGATTAACACTGAAGCTTTCTTT | CAWSGGINTEAFF
TRBJ2-3 | TRBV29-1 | . | . | TGCAGCGCCGAGAGGGGTGCAGATACGCAGTATTTT | CSAERGADTQYF
TRBJ1-2 | TRBV28 | many | . | TGTGCCAGCAGTTTACAACCTACAGATGGCTACACCTTC | CASSLQPTDGYTF
TRBJ2-2 | TRBV6-5 | many | . | TGTGCCAGCGTCCCCCGGTCGGTGACTCGGGAGCTGTTTTTT | CASVPRSVTRELFF
TRBJ2-7 | TRBV13 | few | . | TGTGCCAGCAGCCGAGGGTTGTCACCCTACGAGCAGTACTTC | CASSRGLSPYEQYF
TRBJ2-7 | TRBV28 | many | TRBD1 | TGTGCCAGCAGTTCTTCCGGGACAGTGAGGAGCTACGAGCAGTACTTC | CASSSSGTVRSYEQYF
TRBJ2-7 | TRBV30 | many | . | TGTGCCTGGAGTGGAGGGTTCTACGAGCAGTACTTC | CAWSGGFYEQYF
TRBJ1-5 | TRBV28 | few | TRBD1 | TGTGCCAGTAATAAAAGACAGGGCAAGACCCAGCATTTT | CASNKRQGKTQHF
TRBJ2-7 | TRBV20-1 | many | TRBD2 | TGCAGTGCTACAGGACCGGGACTAGCGGGACGAGAGCAGTACTTC | CSATGPGLAGREQYF
TRBJ2-7 | TRBV7-2 | many | . | TGTGCCAGCAGCAGATATACAGGGTCCGACGAGCAGTACTTC | CASSRYTGSDEQYF
TRBJ2-1 | TRBV11-1 | many | . | TGTGCCAGCAGCGCATCTACCGGGACCTACAATGAGCAGTTCTTC | CASSASTGTYNEQFF
TRBJ2-1 | TRBV6-1 | many | TRBD2 | TGTGCCAGCAGCACCTACGGGGCGGGAGGGCCCAATGAGCAGTTCTTC | CASSTYGAGGPNEQFF
TRBJ2-4 | TRBV3-1 | many | TRBD2 | TGTGCCAGCAGCCAGGCGGGAGAGAACATTCAGTACTTC | CASSQAGENIQYF
TRBJ1-3 | TRBV7-8 | many | TRBD1 | TGTGCCAGCAGCACCAGGACAGGGGGTAGAGGAAACACCATATATTTT | CASSTRTGGRGNTIYF
TRBJ2-2 | TRBV18 | many | . | TGTGCCAGCTCACCACCTGGGGGGAGCACCGGGGAGCTGTTTTTT | CASSPPGGSTGELFF
TRBJ2-3 | TRBV20-1 | many | . | TGCAGTGCTAGAGGACTAGTAAACACGGATACGCAGTATTTT | CSARGLVNTDTQYF
TRBJ2-7 | TRBV2 | . | . | TGTGCCAGCGCTCTTAAAAATTTTGGGCAGCAGTACTTC | CASALKNFGQQYF
TRBJ2-4 | TRBV27 | many | TRBD1 | TGTGCCAGCAGTCACGCCAGACAGGGAGCCTCCAAAAACATTCAGTACTTC | CASSHARQGASKNIQYF
TRBJ1-2 | TRBV28 | . | . | TGTGCCAGCAGCCGTGCCTCTAACTATGGCTACACCTTC | CASSRASNYGYTF
TRBJ2-5 | TRBV7-2 | many | . | TGTGCCAGCAGCTTTTACCAAGAGACCCAGTACTTC | CASSFYQETQYF
TRBJ2-1 | TRBV28 | many | TRBD1 | TGTGCCAGCAGTTTATGGTCGGGGTCAGGGGGAAATGAGCAGTTCTTC | CASSLWSGSGGNEQFF
TRBJ1-5 | TRBV30 | . | . | TGTGCCTGGAGTGCGACAGATAGCAATCAGCCCCAGCATTTT | CAWSATDSNQPQHF
TRBJ2-5 | TRBV12-3/TRBV12-4 | many | . | TGTGCCAGCAGTGCTGGGGTCCCCGAGACCCAGTACTTC | CASSAGVPETQYF
TRBJ2-1 | TRBV19 | many | TRBD1 | TGTGCCAGTAGTATCCTCGGGACAGCCTACAATGAGCAGTTCTTC | CASSILGTAYNEQFF
TRBJ2-1 | TRBV7-2 | many | TRBD2 | TGTGCCAGCACCTTGGGAGGGTACAATGAGCAGTTCTTC | CASTLGGYNEQFF
TRBJ1-1 | TRBV3-1 | many | . | TGTGCCAGCAGCCAAGATATGACTGAAGCTTTCTTT | CASSQDMTEAFF
TRBJ2-1 | TRBV29-1 | many | . | TGCAGCGCCGAGAGAGGCTCCGATGAGCAGTTCTTC | CSAERGSDEQFF
TRBJ1-5 | TRBV2 | many | TRBD1 | TGTGCCAGCAGTTGGGACAGTAGCAATCAGCCCCAGCATTTT | CASSWDSSNQPQHF
TRBJ1-4 | TRBV29-1 | many | TRBD1 | TGCAGCGTTGATCCGGGACAGGGGGGTGAAAAACTGTTTTTT | CSVDPGQGGEKLFF
TRBJ2-2 | TRBV6-5 | many | . | TGTGCCAGCACCATGACGGCTTTGACCGGGGAGCTGTTTTTT | CASTMTALTGELFF
TRBJ1-3 | TRBV29-1 | many | . | TGCAGCGTGCTATCTGACGGAAACACCATATATTTT | CSVLSDGNTIYF
TRBJ2-1 | TRBV20-1 | many | . | TGCAGTGCTAGTGGGCCTACCTACAATGAGCAGTTCTTC | CSASGPTYNEQFF
TRBJ2-6 | TRBV4-3 | many | TRBD1 | TGCGCCAGCAGCCCACAGGGGGCATATGGGGCCAACGTCCTGACTTTC | CASSPQGAYGANVLTF
TRBJ1-5 | TRBV7-2 | many | . | TGTGCCAGCAGCTCGCGACAGGGCAATCAGCCCCAGCATTTT | CASSSRQGNQPQHF
TRBJ2-7 | TRBV19 | many | TRBD1 | TGTGCCAGTAGTGGCCCCGCCGGGACAGGGAAGTCCTACGAGCAGTACTTC | CASSGPAGTGKSYEQYF
TRBJ2-5 | TRBV7-2 | many | . | TGTGCCAGCAGCTTAGCTCTCCGTCGGGAGACCCAGTACTTC | CASSLALRRETQYF
TRBJ2-2 | TRBV4-1 | . | . | . | CASSLGPENTGELFFFFF
TRBJ2-1 | TRBV7-2 | many | TRBD1 | TGTGCCAGCAGCCGAGGCCCCGGGACAGGGAGTAACTACAATGAGCAGTTCTTC | CASSRGPGTGSNYNEQFF
TRBJ2-7 | TRBV7-2 | many | . | TGTGCCAGCACCAACCAAAACGGGGTCGAGCAGTACTTC | CASTNQNGVEQYF
TRBJ2-5 | TRBV7-2 | many | . | TGTGCCAGCACCCTACCTTCCCAAGGGGGTATCCAGTACTTC | CASTLPSQGGIQYF